This is a list of T cell receptor beta chains from one sample in a study of OX40 agonist ivuxolimab in advanced cancers. Sequencing was performed with immunoSEQ multiplex PCR; in TCRdb, only in-frame clones are kept and a portion is missing. The table shows about 80,000 clones, with approximately 85% occurring only once. Source: CD4+ or CD8+ T cells sorted from blood, taken in a trial of the OX40 agonist ivuxolimab. The receptors derive from an adult with an advanced solid tumor such as melanoma, head and neck, liver or kidney cancer. Each CDR3 is given with its conserved first and last residue. The D gene is left open where the match is weak. The size field is filled for only some rows; it gives once, few, many or a size class.

D,V,J,size,DNA,CDR3
NA,TRBV5-6,TRBJ2-1,NA,TGTGCCAGCAGCTCCCAGGCAGGTCAATGGTTCTTC,CASSSQAGQWFF
TRBD1,TRBV19,TRBJ1-2,NA,TGTGCCAGTAGTATCAGGGGGGAAACTAACTATGGCTACACCTTC,CASSIRGETNYGYTF
TRBD1,TRBV27,TRBJ1-1,NA,TGTGCCAGCAGTTTATGGGGGCAGGGGGGCACTGAAGCTTTCTTT,CASSLWGQGGTEAFF
NA,TRBV5-6,TRBJ2-5,NA,TGTGCCAGCAGCCCTACAGTACAAGAGACCCAGTACTTC,CASSPTVQETQYF
TRBD2,TRBV5-1,TRBJ2-7,NA,TGCGCCAGCAGCTTGGCGGGGGGTGAATTCTACGAGCAGTACTTC,CASSLAGGEFYEQYF
TRBD1,TRBV18,TRBJ1-2,NA,TGTGCCAGCTCACCAGGGACAGGGGGCCGGACCTATGGCTACACCTTC,CASSPGTGGRTYGYTF
NA,TRBV12-5,TRBJ1-5,once,TGTGCTAGTGGTTTTTTGGTAGGAGATAGCAATCAGCCCCAGCATTTT,CASGFLVGDSNQPQHF
TRBD2,TRBV10-1,TRBJ2-1,NA,TGCGCCAGCAGTGAGTTACCTAGCGGGACACAGTTCTTC,CASSELPSGTQFF
TRBD2,TRBV4-3,TRBJ2-1,NA,TGCGCCAGCAGCCCTCGACTAGCGGGGGGGTCGCATGAGCAGTTCTTC,CASSPRLAGGSHEQFF
NA,TRBV28,TRBJ2-1,NA,TGTGCCAGCAGTATCCGGGACCTTTACAATGAGCAGTTCTTC,CASSIRDLYNEQFF
NA,TRBV18,TRBJ1-2,once,TGTGCCAGCTCACCGGCAGCAGTCAACTATGGCTACACCTTC,CASSPAAVNYGYTF
NA,TRBV18,TRBJ1-2,NA,TGTGCCAGCTCCTTTGAAGGCGTCCAAAACTATGGCTACACCTTC,CASSFEGVQNYGYTF
TRBD1,TRBV11-1,TRBJ2-3,NA,TGTGCCAGCAGCCAGGGACAGGGTACAGATACGCAGTATTTT,CASSQGQGTDTQYF
TRBD2,TRBV15,TRBJ2-3,NA,TGTGCCACCAGCAGAAGTTCTCGGGAGGGCGGGGGGCAGTATTTT,CATSRSSREGGGQYF
NA,TRBV5-4,TRBJ1-4,NA,TGTGCCAGCAGCTTGGCTGCCGGACGGGGAGAAAAACTGTTTTTT,CASSLAAGRGEKLFF
NA,TRBV7-2,TRBJ1-1,NA,TGTGCCAGCAGCTTAGGGGGGATGAACACTGAAGCTTTCTTT,CASSLGGMNTEAFF
TRBD2,TRBV19,TRBJ2-7,NA,TGTGCCAGTAGTATGGGCAGGGGGATAGCGGGAGTCACTTACGAGCAGTACTTC,CASSMGRGIAGVTYEQYF
NA,TRBV12-5,TRBJ2-2,NA,TGTGCTAGTGGGGATTCGCTCGAGGCCGGGGAGCTGTTTTTT,CASGDSLEAGELFF
TRBD2,TRBV7-9,TRBJ2-7,NA,TGTGCCAGCAGCTCGGGGGGAAGGGGCTACGAGCAGTACTTC,CASSSGGRGYEQYF
NA,TRBV7-2,TRBJ2-3,NA,TGTGCCAGCAGCTTTGGACTCGACGCCTGGGATACGCAGTATTTT,CASSFGLDAWDTQYF
NA,TRBV7-7,TRBJ2-1,NA,TGTGCCAGCAGCGCCCGGATTTCTCACAATGAGCAGTTCTTC,CASSARISHNEQFF
NA,TRBV4-3,TRBJ2-1,NA,TGCGCCAGCAGCCAAGAAGGGTGGGAGGAGCAGTTCTTC,CASSQEGWEEQFF
NA,TRBV15,TRBJ1-5,NA,TGTGCCACCAGCAGCGATAGTGAGCAGCCCCAGCATTTT,CATSSDSEQPQHF
TRBD2,TRBV5-1,TRBJ2-5,NA,TGCGCCAGCAGCTCGGGACTAGCGGGCTTGGAGACCCAGTACTTC,CASSSGLAGLETQYF
NA,TRBV14,TRBJ1-4,NA,TGTGCCAGCAGCCAACTAGAGGGGTTGGGTGAAAAACTGTTTTTT,CASSQLEGLGEKLFF
TRBD1,TRBV5-1,TRBJ1-1,NA,TGCGCCAGCAGCTTGCGACAGGGCGGGAACACTGAAGCTTTCTTT,CASSLRQGGNTEAFF
NA,TRBV7-2,TRBJ2-1,NA,TGTGCCAGCAGCACCCGGTCCGACAATGAGCAGTTCTTC,CASSTRSDNEQFF
TRBD2,TRBV6-6,TRBJ2-7,once,TGTGCCAGCAGTTACTCAAGCGGGGGCGGGTACGAGCAGTACTTC,CASSYSSGGGYEQYF
NA,TRBV12-5,TRBJ1-2,once,TGTGCTAGTGGTTCGAGGACAGCCCATGGCTACACCTTC,CASGSRTAHGYTF
NA,TRBV6-5,TRBJ2-7,NA,TGTGCCAGCAGCCCCGGGGGCAACTCCTACGAGCAGTACTTC,CASSPGGNSYEQYF
NA,TRBV6-5,TRBJ2-3,NA,TGTGCCAGCAGAGTTGACAGGAGCACAGATACGCAGTATTTT,CASRVDRSTDTQYF
TRBD2,TRBV10-3,TRBJ2-3,NA,TGTGCCACCCAGGGAGGGAAAAACCCAGATACGCAGTATTTT,CATQGGKNPDTQYF
NA,TRBV5-4,TRBJ1-2,NA,TGTGCCAGCAGCTCGAAGTTTGGGGCAGGGGATGGCTACACCTTC,CASSSKFGAGDGYTF
NA,TRBV7-9,TRBJ2-2,NA,TGTGCCAGCAGCTTCCCCGCAGGGGGGGTCGGGGAGCTGTTTTTT,CASSFPAGGVGELFF
TRBD1,TRBV10-3,TRBJ1-1,NA,TGTGCCATCAGAGGGACAGGAAAGAACACTGAAGCTTTCTTT,CAIRGTGKNTEAFF
NA,TRBV5-1,TRBJ1-6,NA,TGCGCCAGCAGCTTGGCCCGGGGGACGAATTCACCCCTCCACTTT,CASSLARGTNSPLHF